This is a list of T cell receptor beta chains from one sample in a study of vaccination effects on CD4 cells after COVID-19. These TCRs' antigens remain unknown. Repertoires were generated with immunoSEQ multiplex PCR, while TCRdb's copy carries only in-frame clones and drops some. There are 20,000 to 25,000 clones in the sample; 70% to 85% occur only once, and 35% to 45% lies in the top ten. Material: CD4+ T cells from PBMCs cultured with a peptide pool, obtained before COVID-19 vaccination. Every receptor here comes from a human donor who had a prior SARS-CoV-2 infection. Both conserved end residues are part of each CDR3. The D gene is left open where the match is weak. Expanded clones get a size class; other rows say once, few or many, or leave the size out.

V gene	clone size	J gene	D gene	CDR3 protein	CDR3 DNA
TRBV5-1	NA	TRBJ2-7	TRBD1	CASSLSTGVTYEQYF	TGCGCCAGCAGCTTGTCCACAGGGGTAACATACGAGCAGTACTTC
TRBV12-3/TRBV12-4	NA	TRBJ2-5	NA	CASSLSGETQYF	TGTGCCAGCAGTTTGAGTGGCGAGACCCAGTACTTC
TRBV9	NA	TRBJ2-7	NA	CASSEGGQAYEQYF	TGTGCCAGCAGCGAGGGGGGACAAGCCTACGAGCAGTACTTC
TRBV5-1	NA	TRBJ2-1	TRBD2	CASSLALAGVIDEQFF	TGCGCCAGCAGCTTGGCACTAGCGGGAGTAATTGATGAGCAGTTCTTC
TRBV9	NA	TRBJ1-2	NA	CASSVEVALGGYTF	TGTGCCAGCAGCGTAGAGGTTGCCTTGGGGGGCTACACCTTC
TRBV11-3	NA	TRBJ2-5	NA	CASSLGGGETQYF	TGTGCCAGCAGCTTAGGTGGGGGGGAGACCCAGTACTTC
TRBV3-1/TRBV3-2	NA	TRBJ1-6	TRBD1	CASSQGSGQGRNSPLHF	TGTGCCAGCAGCCAAGGGTCAGGACAGGGTCGGAATTCACCCCTCCACTTT
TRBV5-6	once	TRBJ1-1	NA	CASSFMRNTEAFF	TGTGCCAGCAGCTTCATGCGGAACACTGAAGCTTTCTTT
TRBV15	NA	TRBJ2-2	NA	CATSREPPPGELFF	TGTGCCACCAGCAGAGAGCCCCCTCCCGGGGAGCTGTTTTTT
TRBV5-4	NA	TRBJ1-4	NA	CASSPGVDNLSTNEKLFF	TGTGCCAGCAGCCCGGGCGTGGACAATCTTTCAACTAATGAAAAACTGTTTTTT
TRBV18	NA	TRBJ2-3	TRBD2	CASSPASGRAGDTQYF	TGTGCCAGCTCACCAGCCAGCGGGAGGGCGGGCGATACGCAGTATTTT